The 30 T cell receptor beta chains in this list originate from one sample, sequenced in a study of cytomegalovirus exposure and HLA in healthy donors. Vbeta (60) and Jbeta (13) primers were used in the PCR. The data were produced by immunoSEQ multiplex PCR, yet TCRdb's version contains in-frame clones alone and is incomplete. The sample has 150,000 to 200,000 clones, around four fifths seen once; the top ten hold roughly 2.6%. The sample taken for sequencing was PBMCs. Receptors originate from a woman aged 50 to 65 in good health and CMV-seropositive.

The rearrangement joins TRBV18 to TRBJ2-1; 8 nucleotides align to TRBD2. This CDR3 has 17 residues. The germline CDR1 and CDR2 sequences are KGHSH and LQKENI. After removal of 1 base from V and 6 bases from J, the junction contained 11 bases not matched to a gene. In nucleotides, the CDR3 is TGTGCCAGCTCACCACGAAATAGCGGGGCCCCGGGCAATGAGCAGTTCTTC. It codes for CASSPRNSGAPGNEQFF.

The chain combines TRBV19 with TRBJ1-2; no clear D gene. V lost 3 bases, J lost 11 bases, and 16 bases lay in between. The CDR3 totals 13 residues. Per the germline V gene, CDR1 is LNHDA and CDR2 is SQIVND (reference sequence). CDR3 nucleotide sequence: TGTGCCAGTAGTATTCCCCTCGGGTTAGGTTACACCTTC. Its protein product is CASSIPLGLGYTF.

The table lists this clone with a few counts. V gene TRBV19 combines with J gene TRBJ1-1; the D is unclear. Germline lookup yields CDR1 LNHDA and CDR2 SQIVND (reference sequence). V lost 5 bases and J 4 bases, leaving 11 bases between the germline ends. This CDR3 region has 13 residues. The CDR3 nucleotides are TGTGCCAGTAGTTCCGACGGGTTCACTGAAGCTTTCTTT. It specifies CASSSDGFTEAFF.

On this clone: Germline and junction disagree at one end, which may indicate a read error. The chain uses TRBV7-9 and TRBJ1-1; maybe TRBD1 (5 bases). The CDR3 covers 16 residues. Germline CDR1 reads SEHNR; CDR2 reads FQNEAQ (reference sequence). DNA for the CDR3: TGTTCCAGCAGCTTAGCGCTAACAGGCGAGAACACTGAAGCTTTCTTT. This codes for CSSSLALTGENTEAFF.

V usage is TRBV6-6 and J usage is TRBJ2-7, with D maybe TRBD2 (5 bases). V lost 5 bases, J lost 4 bases, and 15 bases lay in between. Per the germline V gene, CDR1 is MNHNY and CDR2 is SVGAGI (reference sequence). The CDR3 sequence is 14 residues long. CDR3 in DNA: TGTGCCAGCAGTCCTCATGAGGGCCCATACGAGCAGTACTTC. Residues: CASSPHEGPYEQYF.

This sequence joins TRBV28 and TRBJ2-5; TRBD2 matches 7 bases. Germline CDR1 and CDR2: MDHEN and SYDVKM. The ends lost 3 bases at V and 3 bases at J; junction bases unmatched: 4. The length of the CDR3 is 14 residues. CDR3: CASSFLAGEETQYF. CDR3 bases: TGTGCCAGCAGTTTTTTGGCGGGAGAAGAGACCCAGTACTTC.

The chain couples TRBV6-5 to TRBJ1-6; 7 bases agree with TRBD1. V lost 5 bases and J lost 7; bases outside the gene matches: 5. The CDR3 consists of 14 residues. Germline CDR1 is MNHEY and CDR2 is SVGAGI. The chain's CDR3 is CASSGTESNSPLHF. For the CDR3, the DNA is TGTGCCAGCAGTGGGACAGAATCCAATTCACCCCTCCACTTT.

This rearrangement joins TRBV5-6 to TRBJ2-7; TRBD1 aligns across 8 bases. V lost 8 bases and J lost 2; bases outside the gene matches: 6. Germline-derived CDR1 and CDR2 are SGHDT and YYEEEE. The CDR3 loop spans 13 amino acids. As DNA, the CDR3 is TGTGCCAGTTCCGGGACAGGACCCTACGAGCAGTACTTC. Protein: CASSGTGPYEQYF.

This sequence joins TRBV25-1 and TRBJ2-5; 8 bases map to TRBD2. The CDR3 runs to 14 residues. Trimming cost V 3 bases and J 5 bases; bases outside gene matches: 5. Germline values: CDR1 MGHDK, CDR2 SYGVNS. CDR3 sequence: CASSEAGGRETQYF. The DNA of the CDR3 is TGTGCCAGCAGTGAGGCGGGGGGCCGGGAGACCCAGTACTTC.

The chain joins TRBV11-2 to TRBJ1-1, with D perhaps matching TRBD1 (6 bases). Germline CDR1 reads SGHAT; CDR2 reads FQNNGV. This CDR3 has 14 residues. The V end was cut by 3 bases, the J end by 1 base, with 9 bases between. CDR3: CASSLRGRNTEAFF. The CDR3 DNA is TGTGCCAGCAGCTTGCGGGGGCGGAACACTGAAGCTTTCTTT.

The count of this clone is one. The chain employs TRBV2 and TRBJ2-2, with D maybe TRBD1 (5 bases). The CDR3 spans 13 residues. V dropped 5 bases and J dropped 4 bases, with 8 bases sitting between them. CDR1 is SNHLY and CDR2 is FYNNEI in the germline V gene. CDR3 sequence (DNA): TGTGCCAGCAGTTCGACAGCCACCGGGGAGCTGTTTTTT. Its protein product is CASSSTATGELFF.

The V call is TRBV9, the J call TRBJ1-3; D gene ambiguous. This CDR3 is 14 amino acids long. V was cut by 3 bases and J by 4 bases, with 11 bases left in between. The germline V gene encodes CDR1 SGDLS and CDR2 YYNGEE. CDR3: CASSETPEGNTIYF. CDR3 nucleotide sequence: TGTGCCAGCAGCGAGACACCTGAGGGAAACACCATATATTTT.

The gene calls are TRBV30 and TRBJ1-6; 8 bases match TRBD1. Losses at the gene ends were 0 bases for V and 10 bases for J; bases not matched to a gene: 5. Germline V lookup: CDR1 GTSNPN, CDR2 SVGIG (reference sequence). The CDR3 is 14 residues long. This CDR3 reads CAWSVRQGRSPLHF. In nucleotides, the CDR3 is TGTGCCTGGAGTGTACGACAGGGGAGATCACCCCTCCACTTT.

The CDR3 loop reads CASSFPGGTTNEQFF. CDR3 coding DNA: TGTGCCAGCAGCTTTCCGGGCGGGACGACAAATGAGCAGTTCTTC. The chain combines TRBV7-2 with TRBJ2-1; tentatively, D is TRBD2 (6 bases). CDR3 length: 15 residues. Trimming removed 3 bases from V and 7 bases from J, with 16 bases in between. The germline V gene has CDR1 SGHTA and CDR2 FQGNSA.

V usage is TRBV6-1 and J usage is TRBJ2-7, with TRBD1 matching over 8 bases. The V and J ends lost 4 bases and 7 bases, in that order; junction bases with no gene match: 12. The CDR3 consists of 15 residues. The germline gives CDR1 MNHNS, CDR2 SASEGT. CDR3 region: CASSAQDRGLWEQYF. CDR3 bases: TGTGCCAGCAGTGCTCAAGACAGGGGACTCTGGGAGCAGTACTTC.

Only one count was recorded for this clone. J is TRBJ2-5 and V is TRBV27, with 8 bases matching TRBD1. CDR1 and CDR2 from the germline V gene are MNHEY and SMNVEV (reference sequence). V lost 6 bases to trimming and J lost 2 bases; unmatched junction nucleotides: 5. The CDR3 sequence is 14 residues long. CDR3 DNA: TGTGCCAGCAGACGGACAGGGTCACAAGAGACCCAGTACTTC. Protein sequence: CASRRTGSQETQYF.

The V gene is TRBV19, the J gene TRBJ1-3; a weak D match, TRBD1 (6 bases). V lost 1 base and J lost 0, with 10 bases in between. CDR1 is LNHDA, CDR2 SQIVND, per germline (reference sequence). This CDR3 spans 16 amino acids. The CDR3 spells CASSIVGDNSGNTIYF. As DNA, the CDR3 is TGTGCCAGTAGTATAGTAGGGGACAACTCTGGAAACACCATATATTTT.

Concerning this clone itself: At the DNA level, this CDR3 is encoded by other sequences in the same sample as well. The CDR3 region has the DNA TGTGCCAGCAGTTACTCTTCGCGGGGGGGCACAGATACGCAGTATTTT. It yields the protein CASSYSSRGGTDTQYF. This chain uses TRBV6-5 with TRBJ2-3; 8 nucleotides line up with TRBD2. This CDR3 region has 16 residues. Germline CDR1 is MNHEY and CDR2 is SVGAGI. Germline trimming cut 0 bases from V and 1 base from J; bases unmatched to any gene: 3.

The chain links TRBV10-1 to TRBJ1-5; no clear D. From germline, CDR1 is WNHNN and CDR2 SYGVQD (reference sequence). The CDR3 loop spans 13 amino acids. V lost 5 bases, J lost 0 bases, and 5 bases lay in between. The DNA for the CDR3 is TGCGCCAGCAGTACGGTTAGCAATCAGCCCCAGCATTTT. Encoded protein: CASSTVSNQPQHF.

The chain recombines TRBV2 with TRBJ2-5; TRBD1 matches at 7 bases. V was pared by 2 bases and J by 1 base, with 1 base of the junction left unmatched. The CDR3 runs to 14 residues. The V gene's germline CDR1 is SNHLY and CDR2 FYNNEI. The CDR3 DNA reads TGTGCCAGCAGTGAAAGGGACAGCCAAGAGACCCAGTACTTC. Protein: CASSERDSQETQYF.

The J gene is TRBJ2-7, the V gene TRBV4-1; the match to TRBD1 covers 9 bases. The V gene end was trimmed by 4 bases and the J gene end by 3 bases; junction bases not matched to a gene: 4. The CDR3 is 14 amino acids. From germline, CDR1 is MGHRA and CDR2 YSYEKL. Here the CDR3 DNA reads TGCGCCAGCAGCCCCCGGACAGGGGACTACGAGCAGTACTTC. The encoded protein is CASSPRTGDYEQYF.

The chain carries TRBV7-2 and TRBJ2-2; D might be TRBD2 (7 bases). The length of the CDR3 is 16 residues. Trimming stripped 1 base from V and 5 bases from J, with 14 bases between. CDR1 and CDR2 (germline): SGHTA, FQGNSA. CDR3 bases: TGTGCCAGCAGCTTAGGCGGGGGCGGGTTTACCGGGGAGCTGTTTTTT. Its protein is CASSLGGGGFTGELFF.

V and J are TRBV4-3 and TRBJ1-2; 7 bases map to TRBD1. Germline V gene data show CDR1 as LGHNA and CDR2 as YSLEER. The CDR3 extends over 15 amino acids. Losses at the gene ends were 4 bases for V and 6 bases for J; bases not matched to a gene: 11. The CDR3: CASSPLWTGVHGYTF. The DNA for the CDR3 is TGCGCCAGCAGCCCCCTGTGGACAGGAGTACATGGCTACACCTTC.

The CDR3 here is CASSRRQGANTEAFF. The CDR3, as DNA: TGTGCCAGTAGTAGAAGACAGGGGGCGAACACTGAAGCTTTCTTT. V gene TRBV19 combines with J gene TRBJ1-1; TRBD1 matches at 10 bases. Germline V gene sequence: CDR1 LNHDA, CDR2 SQIVND (reference sequence). CDR3 size: 15 residues. The ends lost 4 bases at V and 1 base at J; junction bases unmatched: 3.

J is TRBJ1-5 and V is TRBV27, with 9 bases fitting TRBD1. This CDR3 region has 14 residues. The J segment lost 4 bases and the V segment lost 6 bases, leaving 4 bases of the junction unmatched. The germline CDR1 and CDR2 sequences are MNHEY and SMNVEV (reference sequence). The CDR3 DNA is TGTGCCAGCAGCCAGGGACAGGGAAATCAGCCCCAGCATTTT. It codes for CASSQGQGNQPQHF.

This clone appeared a few times. The chain recombines TRBV6-1 with TRBJ1-1; unclear D gene. V dropped 6 bases and J dropped 1 base, with 12 bases sitting between them. Germline lookup yields CDR1 MNHNS and CDR2 SASEGT. This CDR3 spans 14 amino acids. CDR3 DNA sequence: TGTGCCAGCAGCCGCGGGGATACGAACACTGAAGCTTTCTTT. This encodes CASSRGDTNTEAFF.

This clone was observed a single time. The rearrangement joins TRBV2 to TRBJ1-2; D is unresolved. In germline, CDR1 is SNHLY, CDR2 FYNNEI. This CDR3 contains 10 residues. Trimming removed 10 bases from V and 12 bases from J, with 15 bases in between. CDR3 sequence reads: CAISSEVHTF. CDR3 in DNA: TGTGCCATAAGTTCAGAAGTCCACACCTTC.

The chain is built from TRBV4-2 and TRBJ2-6, with D perhaps TRBD2 (5 bases). This CDR3 is built from 19 residues. The V end was cut by 1 base, the J end by 0 bases, with 16 bases between. Germline CDR1 is LGHNA and CDR2 is YNFKEQ. CDR3 sequence: CASSQGRVTKISGANVLTF. CDR3 bases: TGTGCCAGCAGCCAAGGGCGGGTGACAAAAATCTCTGGGGCCAACGTCCTGACTTTC.

The chain uses TRBV19 and TRBJ1-6; 7 bases are shared with TRBD1. The CDR3 is 16 residues long. Germline assignment: CDR1 LNHDA and CDR2 SQIVND (reference sequence). The V and J ends lost 5 bases and 6 bases, in that order; junction bases with no gene match: 10. The CDR3 loop reads CASSAGWDSFNSPLHF. CDR3 in DNA: TGTGCCAGTAGTGCGGGGTGGGACAGCTTTAATTCACCCCTCCACTTT.

The rearrangement uses TRBV7-2 and TRBJ2-2, with D tentatively TRBD1 (6 bases). Looked up from germline, CDR1 is SGHTA and CDR2 is FQGNSA. Trimming cost V 3 bases and J 5 bases, with 13 bases left between them. The CDR3 is made up of 15 amino acids. The CDR3 coding sequence is TGTGCCAGCAGCTTCGAGCCTACAGGGACCGGGGAGCTGTTTTTT. Translated: CASSFEPTGTGELFF.